This entry lists 19 T cell receptor beta chains sequenced from one sample in a study of OX40 agonist ivuxolimab in advanced cancers. Sequencing used immunoSEQ multiplex PCR; TCRdb keeps in-frame clones, though not all of them. The profile covers around 70,000 clones, with 85% to 90% appearing a single time and 9.5% to 12% taken by the ten largest. The material was CD4+ or CD8+ T cells sorted from blood, obtained in a trial of the OX40 agonist ivuxolimab. The receptors originated from an adult with an advanced solid tumor such as melanoma, head and neck, liver or kidney cancer.

The rearrangement uses TRBV7-2 and TRBJ2-1; D perhaps matches TRBD2 (7 bases). The V end was cut by 8 bases, the J end by 7 bases, with 15 bases between. Germline CDR1 SGHTA, CDR2 FQGNSA. This CDR3 has 13 amino acids. The CDR3 DNA is TGTGCCAGCGGCGGGGGCCCGGATAATGAGCAGTTCTTC. Encoded protein: CASGGGPDNEQFF.

The sample holds one count of this clone. The chain carries TRBV7-2 and TRBJ2-1; D remains ambiguous. Per the germline V gene, CDR1 is SGHTA and CDR2 is FQGNSA. The CDR3 consists of 15 residues. Trimming stripped 5 bases from V and 0 bases from J, with 11 bases between. This chain's CDR3 is CASSRTVSSYNEQFF. In nucleotides, the CDR3 is TGTGCCAGCAGCCGGACCGTGAGCTCCTACAATGAGCAGTTCTTC.

The J gene is TRBJ2-1, the V gene TRBV11-1; TRBD2 matches at 9 bases. The CDR3 is 15 residues long. The germline V gene has CDR1 SGHAT and CDR2 FQDESV (reference sequence). J was trimmed by 5 bases and V by 1 base; bases with no gene match: 3. The CDR3 is CASSLGLAGNNEQFF. As DNA, the CDR3 is TGTGCCAGCAGCTTAGGCCTAGCGGGAAACAATGAGCAGTTCTTC. Full variable domain (rest looked up from reference TRBV11-1 and TRBJ2-1): EAEVAQSPRYKITEKSQAVAFWCDPISGHATLYWYRQILGQGPELLVQFQDESVVDDSQLPKDRFSAERLKGVDSTLKIQPAELGDSAMYLCASSLGLAGNNEQFFGPGTRLTVL.

V gene TRBV11-2 combines with J gene TRBJ2-7; D remains ambiguous. Germline CDR1 SGHAT, CDR2 FQNNGV. The ends were cut back, 1 base at V and 3 bases at J, with 10 bases in the middle. The CDR3 runs 14 residues. CDR3 protein: CASSLVAANYEQYF. The CDR3 DNA reads TGTGCCAGCAGCTTAGTGGCAGCTAACTACGAGCAGTACTTC.

The gene calls are TRBV21-1 and TRBJ1-3. TRBV21-1 is a recognized pseudogene. The CDR3 loop spans 17 amino acids. DNA for the CDR3: TGTGCCAGCAGCTTGCTGGGGACCGATAACTGCGGAAACACCATATATTTT. As protein: CASSLLGTDNCGNTIYF.

The rearrangement joins TRBV2 to TRBJ1-1; D gene uncertain. The CDR3 has 14 amino acids. V was cut by 10 bases and J by 1 base, with 16 bases left in between. The germline V gene encodes CDR1 SNHLY and CDR2 FYNNEI. CDR3: CAISKDTANTEAFF. The DNA of the CDR3 is TGTGCCATTTCGAAGGATACAGCGAACACTGAAGCTTTCTTT. Based on the CDR3 plus reference TRBV2 and TRBJ1-1, the full variable domain is EPEVTQTPSHQVTQMGQEVILRCVPISNHLYFYWYRQILGQKVEFLVSFYNNEISEKSEIFDDQFSVERPDGSNFTLKIRSTKLEDSAMYFCAISKDTANTEAFFGQGTRLTVV.

The rearrangement uses TRBV6-5 and TRBJ1-1; D unclear. The germline V and J ends were trimmed by 2 bases and 0 bases, with 4 bases remaining between them. CDR3 length: 13 amino acids. Germline CDR1 reads MNHEY; CDR2 reads SVGAGI. CDR3 residues: CASSYLVNTEAFF. The DNA for the CDR3 is TGTGCCAGCAGTTACCTGGTGAACACTGAAGCTTTCTTT.

The chain links TRBV11-2 to TRBJ1-2, with 7 bases that match TRBD1. With V trimmed by 6 bases and J by 3 bases, 4 bases remained unmatched. CDR1 and CDR2 from the germline V gene are SGHAT and FQNNGV. The CDR3 covers 13 residues. The CDR3 sequence: CASSPGQYYGYTF. DNA of the CDR3: TGTGCCAGCAGTCCGGGACAGTACTATGGCTACACCTTC.

The V call is TRBV28, the J call TRBJ2-7; a possible D gene is TRBD1 (6 bases). CDR3 size: 14 residues. V was pared by 8 bases and J by 3 bases, with 17 bases between. Germline loops: CDR1 MDHEN, CDR2 SYDVKM. CDR3 DNA sequence: TGTGCCAGCCGGACCGGGACAAGTTTCTACGAGCAGTACTTC. It specifies CASRTGTSFYEQYF.

This rearrangement joins TRBV29-1 to TRBJ1-4; D uncertain. CDR3 length equals 12 residues. CDR1 and CDR2 (germline): SQVTM, ANQGSEA. Trimming pared 7 bases from V and 0 bases from J, leaving 6 bases between. The CDR3 DNA reads as TGCAGCGCCGAAGCAACTAATGAAAAACTGTTTTTT. It encodes CSAEATNEKLFF.

The chain uses TRBV5-4 and TRBJ2-3; the D is unclear. The CDR3 length is 15 residues. Germline V gene lookup returns CDR1 SGHNT and CDR2 YYREEE (reference sequence). The V end was cut by 5 bases, the J end by 3 bases, with 16 bases between. Here the CDR3 reads CASRPTGVRTDTQYF. The CDR3 DNA reads TGTGCCAGCAGGCCAACTGGGGTTCGGACAGATACGCAGTATTTT.

V gene TRBV19 combines with J gene TRBJ1-1; D is unresolved. V gave up 2 bases and J gave up 1 base, with 14 bases separating them. Germline V gene lookup returns CDR1 LNHDA and CDR2 SQIVND (reference sequence). The CDR3 sequence is 16 residues long. The CDR3 DNA reads TGTGCCAGTAGTATACCCTTCAAGTCGCGGAACACTGAAGCTTTCTTT. This sequence encodes CASSIPFKSRNTEAFF. Drawing the rest from reference TRBV19 and TRBJ1-1, the complete variable domain is DGGITQSPKYLFRKEGQNVTLSCEQNLNHDAMYWYRQDPGQGLRLIYYSQIVNDFQKGDIAEGYSVSREKKESFPLTVTSAQKNPTAFYLCASSIPFKSRNTEAFFGQGTRLTVV.

The chain couples TRBV5-1 to TRBJ2-5; TRBD1 is a possible D gene (5 bases). CDR1 SGHRS and CDR2 YFSETQ come from the germline V gene. The CDR3 is 14 amino acids. Between the trimmed V and J ends, which lost 1 base and 4 bases, there was a span of 11 bases. The DNA for the CDR3 is TGCGCCAGCAGCTTGTCGGCTAGGGGAGAGACCCAGTACTTC. This translates into CASSLSARGETQYF. Full variable domain (outside the CDR3, taken from reference TRBV5-1 and TRBJ2-5): KAGVTQTPRYLIKTRGQQVTLSCSPISGHRSVSWYQQTPGQGLQFLFEYFSETQRNKGNFPGRFSGRQFSNSRSEMNVSTLELGDSALYLCASSLSARGETQYFGPGTRLLVL.

Here the CDR3 reads CASSFRDRPNYGYTF. CDR3 bases: TGTGCCAGCAGCTTCCGGGACAGGCCTAACTATGGCTACACCTTC. This chain uses TRBV6-5 with TRBJ1-2; 8 nucleotides match TRBD1. V lost 6 bases and J lost 0; bases outside the gene matches: 6. CDR1 and CDR2 (germline): MNHEY, SVGAGI. This CDR3 comprises 15 residues.

This sequence joins TRBV5-4 and TRBJ1-6; D not resolved. Trimming removed 9 bases at V and 1 base at J, with 8 bases between. The CDR3 has 13 residues. Looked up from germline, CDR1 is SGHNT and CDR2 is YYREEE (reference sequence). As DNA, the CDR3 is TGTGCCACCAGGCGGTCCTATAATTCACCCCTCCACTTT. It is translated as CATRRSYNSPLHF.

The chain combines TRBV7-9 with TRBJ2-3, with D perhaps TRBD2 (6 bases). The germline V gene encodes CDR1 SEHNR and CDR2 FQNEAQ (reference sequence). The CDR3 sequence is 14 residues long. V was pared by 8 bases and J by 5 bases, with 17 bases between. The CDR3 sequence is CASGGTPRQDTQYF. CDR3 nucleotide sequence: TGTGCCAGCGGGGGGACTCCCCGCCAAGATACGCAGTATTTT.

CDR3 residues: CASSYGGTGGTEAFF. The CDR3, as DNA: TGTGCCAGCAGTTACGGGGGGACAGGGGGCACTGAAGCTTTCTTT. The chain uses TRBV6-5 and TRBJ1-1; TRBD1 matches 11 bases. CDR1 and CDR2 from the germline V gene are MNHEY and SVGAGI. With 2 bases clipped from V and 4 bases from J, the junction kept 3 bases outside the gene matches. This CDR3 comprises 15 residues.

The chain links TRBV6-1 to TRBJ1-5, with D uncertain. The CDR3 runs 14 residues. The germline gives CDR1 MNHNS, CDR2 SASEGT. The V and J ends lost 7 bases and 0 bases respectively, with 10 bases between them. The CDR3 protein is CASKTEYSNQPQHF. CDR3 nucleotides: TGTGCCAGCAAGACTGAATATAGCAATCAGCCCCAGCATTTT.

The V call is TRBV5-1, the J call TRBJ1-1; a possible D gene is TRBD1 (5 bases). Deletions cut 4 bases from V and 3 bases from J, with 16 bases between. CDR1 is SGHRS, CDR2 YFSETQ, per germline. The CDR3 spans 15 residues. CDR3 in DNA: TGCGCCAGCAGCGGATCGCGGTGGGGGGACACTGAAGCTTTCTTT. It yields the protein CASSGSRWGDTEAFF.